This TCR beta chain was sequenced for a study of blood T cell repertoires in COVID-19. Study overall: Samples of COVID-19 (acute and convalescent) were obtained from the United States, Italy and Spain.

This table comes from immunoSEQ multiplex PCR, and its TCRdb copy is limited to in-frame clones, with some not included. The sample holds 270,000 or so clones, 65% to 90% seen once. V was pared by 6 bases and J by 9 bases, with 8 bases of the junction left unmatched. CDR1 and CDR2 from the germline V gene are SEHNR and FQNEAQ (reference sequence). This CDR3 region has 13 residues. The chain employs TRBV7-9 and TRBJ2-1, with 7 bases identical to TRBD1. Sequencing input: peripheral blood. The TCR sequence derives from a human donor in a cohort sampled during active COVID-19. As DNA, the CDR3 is TGTGCCAGCAGATCCCAGGGGGTAGGTGAGCAGTTCTTC. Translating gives CASRSQGVGEQFF.